The rows below give T cell receptor beta chains drawn from one sample of a study of T cells in Graves' hyperthyroidism and ophthalmopathy. TCRdb used MiXCR to reprocess the multiplex PCR reads, holding one entry per CDR3 protein. The sample lists 340,000 or so distinct CDR3 sequences, 18% seen once, with around 50% in the top ten. Sample: blood. The receptors here all came from a woman aged 45-65 years with Graves' hyperthyroidism. Both conserved end residues are part of each CDR3. The order of the fields is clone size, J gene, D gene, V gene, CDR3 length, CDR3 protein, CDR3 DNA. D genes are given only for firm matches. A row's size may be missing; if present it is once, few, many or a size class.

clone_size: NA; j_call: TRBJ1-1; d_call: TRBD1; v_call: TRBV5-5; cdr3_length: 17; cdr3_aa: CASSLGGQIRKNTEAFF; cdr3_nt: TGTGCCAGCAGCTTGGGGGGACAGATTCGGAAGAACACTGAAGCTTTCTTT
clone_size: few; j_call: TRBJ2-1; d_call: NA; v_call: TRBV30; cdr3_length: 14; cdr3_aa: CAWAPGTYYNEQFF; cdr3_nt: TGTGCCTGGGCTCCCGGGACATACTACAATGAGCAGTTCTTC
clone_size: few; j_call: TRBJ2-7; d_call: TRBD2; v_call: TRBV5-4; cdr3_length: 16; cdr3_aa: CASSFLTGGRTREQYF; cdr3_nt: TGTGCCAGCAGCTTCCTGACGGGGGGAAGGACGAGGGAGCAGTACTTC
clone_size: many; j_call: TRBJ1-2; d_call: NA; v_call: TRBV2; cdr3_length: 13; cdr3_aa: CASSETGRDGYTF; cdr3_nt: TGTGCCAGCAGTGAAACGGGACGGGATGGCTACACCTTC
clone_size: many; j_call: TRBJ1-5; d_call: TRBD1; v_call: TRBV20-1; cdr3_length: 16; cdr3_aa: CSVLDREGYSNQPQHF; cdr3_nt: TGCAGTGTTTTGGACAGGGAGGGCTATAGCAATCAGCCCCAGCATTTT
clone_size: NA; j_call: TRBJ2-7; d_call: TRBD2; v_call: TRBV7-9; cdr3_length: 14; cdr3_aa: CASSSLAGDYEQYF; cdr3_nt: TGTGCCAGCAGCTCTCTAGCGGGAGACTACGAGCAGTACTTC
clone_size: many; j_call: TRBJ2-1; d_call: TRBD2; v_call: TRBV20-1; cdr3_length: 14; cdr3_aa: CSAPSGGAVHEQFF; cdr3_nt: TGCAGTGCTCCTAGCGGGGGGGCCGTCCATGAGCAGTTCTTC
clone_size: many; j_call: TRBJ2-2; d_call: NA; v_call: TRBV7-2; cdr3_length: 15; cdr3_aa: CASSLGRIGTGELFF; cdr3_nt: TGTGCCAGCAGCCTGGGGCGGATCGGTACCGGGGAGCTGTTTTTT
clone_size: NA; j_call: TRBJ1-2; d_call: NA; v_call: TRBV5-8; cdr3_length: 14; cdr3_aa: CASSIQRWPSGYTF; cdr3_nt: TGTGCCAGCAGCATCCAGAGATGGCCCTCGGGCTACACCTTC
clone_size: many; j_call: TRBJ1-5; d_call: NA; v_call: TRBV24-1; cdr3_length: 14; cdr3_aa: CATSDVGTEQPQHF; cdr3_nt: TGTGCCACCAGTGATGTCGGAACGGAACAGCCCCAGCATTTT
clone_size: NA; j_call: TRBJ2-3; d_call: TRBD2; v_call: TRBV5-1; cdr3_length: 17; cdr3_aa: CASSLGPLAGGSDTQYF; cdr3_nt: TGCGCCAGCAGCTTGGGCCCTCTAGCGGGGGGTTCAGATACGCAGTATTTT
clone_size: many; j_call: TRBJ1-1; d_call: NA; v_call: TRBV30; cdr3_length: 12; cdr3_aa: CAWCYGNTEAFF; cdr3_nt: TGTGCCTGGTGCTACGGGAACACTGAAGCTTTCTTT
clone_size: NA; j_call: TRBJ2-5; d_call: NA; v_call: TRBV20-1; cdr3_length: 12; cdr3_aa: CSARAVGETQYF; cdr3_nt: TGCAGTGCTAGAGCCGTCGGGGAGACCCAGTACTTC
clone_size: NA; j_call: TRBJ2-7; d_call: NA; v_call: TRBV20-1; cdr3_length: 13; cdr3_aa: CSAKDGGEYEQYF; cdr3_nt: TGCAGTGCGAAAGACGGTGGAGAGTACGAGCAGTACTTC
clone_size: many; j_call: TRBJ2-7; d_call: NA; v_call: TRBV12-3/TRBV12-4; cdr3_length: 14; cdr3_aa: CASSLAWVGYEQYF; cdr3_nt: TGTGCCAGCAGTTTAGCCTGGGTTGGGTACGAGCAGTACTTC
clone_size: NA; j_call: TRBJ1-4; d_call: NA; v_call: TRBV12-3/TRBV12-4; cdr3_length: 14; cdr3_aa: CASSFSYRNEKLFF; cdr3_nt: TGTGCCAGCAGTTTTTCCTATAGGAATGAAAAACTGTTTTTT
clone_size: many; j_call: TRBJ1-5; d_call: TRBD1; v_call: TRBV7-3; cdr3_length: 16; cdr3_aa: CASSPLGQGCNQPQHF; cdr3_nt: TGTGCCAGCAGCCCCTTGGGACAGGGGTGCAATCAGCCCCAGCATTTT
clone_size: NA; j_call: TRBJ2-7; d_call: TRBD1; v_call: TRBV4-1; cdr3_length: 15; cdr3_aa: CASSQSDRGSYEQYF; cdr3_nt: TGCGCCAGCAGCCAATCGGACAGGGGTTCCTACGAGCAGTACTTC
clone_size: many; j_call: TRBJ2-3; d_call: NA; v_call: TRBV30; cdr3_length: 12; cdr3_aa: CAWSVMTGTQYF; cdr3_nt: TGTGCCTGGAGTGTAATGACGGGGACGCAGTATTTT
clone_size: many; j_call: TRBJ2-3; d_call: NA; v_call: TRBV15; cdr3_length: 16; cdr3_aa: CATNGGPGRQTDTQYF; cdr3_nt: TGTGCCACCAACGGTGGGCCGGGACGGCAAACAGATACGCAGTATTTT
clone_size: many; j_call: TRBJ1-4; d_call: TRBD1; v_call: TRBV28; cdr3_length: 13; cdr3_aa: CASSLGQHEKLFF; cdr3_nt: TGTGCCAGCAGTTTGGGACAGCATGAAAAACTGTTTTTT
clone_size: NA; j_call: TRBJ1-6; d_call: NA; v_call: TRBV3-1; cdr3_length: 15; cdr3_aa: CASSPRQVPNSPLHF; cdr3_nt: TGTGCCAGCAGCCCCAGACAGGTTCCGAATTCACCCCTCCACTTT
clone_size: few; j_call: TRBJ2-5; d_call: NA; v_call: TRBV2; cdr3_length: 13; cdr3_aa: CATAPGEGETQYF; cdr3_nt: TGTGCCACCGCTCCCGGGGAAGGGGAGACCCAGTACTTC
clone_size: few; j_call: TRBJ1-1; d_call: NA; v_call: TRBV27; cdr3_length: 14; cdr3_aa: CASSFSDGYTEAFF; cdr3_nt: TGTGCCAGCAGTTTTTCCGACGGGTACACTGAAGCTTTCTTT
clone_size: many; j_call: TRBJ2-5; d_call: NA; v_call: TRBV7-8; cdr3_length: 14; cdr3_aa: CASSLGGFLETQYF; cdr3_nt: TGTGCCAGCAGCTTAGGAGGGTTCCTGGAGACCCAGTACTTC
clone_size: NA; j_call: TRBJ1-1; d_call: NA; v_call: TRBV7-9; cdr3_length: 14; cdr3_aa: CASSLSSWGTEAFF; cdr3_nt: TGTGCCAGCAGCTTAAGCAGTTGGGGTACTGAAGCTTTCTTT
clone_size: NA; j_call: TRBJ2-5; d_call: TRBD1; v_call: TRBV29-1; cdr3_length: 14; cdr3_aa: CSGWDRGESETQYF; cdr3_nt: TGCAGCGGGTGGGACAGGGGGGAATCGGAGACCCAGTACTTC
clone_size: many; j_call: TRBJ2-2; d_call: NA; v_call: TRBV7-9; cdr3_length: 17; cdr3_aa: CASSLSLGTGHTGELFF; cdr3_nt: TGTGCCAGCAGCTTATCCCTAGGCACAGGGCACACCGGGGAGCTGTTTTTT
clone_size: many; j_call: TRBJ1-1; d_call: TRBD1; v_call: TRBV3-1; cdr3_length: 15; cdr3_aa: CASSLTGTGRTEAFF; cdr3_nt: TGTGCCAGCAGCCTGACCGGGACAGGGAGAACTGAAGCTTTCTTT
clone_size: NA; j_call: TRBJ2-1; d_call: NA; v_call: TRBV20-1; cdr3_length: 14; cdr3_aa: CSAREGSSYNEQFF; cdr3_nt: TGCAGTGCTAGGGAGGGGAGCTCCTACAATGAGCAGTTCTTC
clone_size: many; j_call: TRBJ1-2; d_call: NA; v_call: TRBV2; cdr3_length: 13; cdr3_aa: CASRVTPNYGYTF; cdr3_nt: TGTGCCAGCAGGGTGACACCGAACTATGGCTACACCTTC
clone_size: few; j_call: TRBJ2-7; d_call: NA; v_call: TRBV28; cdr3_length: 12; cdr3_aa: CASSKGAYEQYF; cdr3_nt: TGTGCCAGCAGTAAAGGGGCCTACGAGCAGTACTTC
clone_size: few; j_call: TRBJ1-1; d_call: NA; v_call: TRBV25-1; cdr3_length: 14; cdr3_aa: CASSESGPNTEAFF; cdr3_nt: TGTGCCAGCAGTGAATCGGGTCCCAATACTGAAGCTTTCTTT
clone_size: NA; j_call: TRBJ1-4; d_call: NA; v_call: TRBV6-2/TRBV6-3; cdr3_length: 14; cdr3_aa: CASSYSGHNEKLFF; cdr3_nt: TGTGCCAGCAGTTACTCGGGACATAATGAAAAACTGTTTTTT